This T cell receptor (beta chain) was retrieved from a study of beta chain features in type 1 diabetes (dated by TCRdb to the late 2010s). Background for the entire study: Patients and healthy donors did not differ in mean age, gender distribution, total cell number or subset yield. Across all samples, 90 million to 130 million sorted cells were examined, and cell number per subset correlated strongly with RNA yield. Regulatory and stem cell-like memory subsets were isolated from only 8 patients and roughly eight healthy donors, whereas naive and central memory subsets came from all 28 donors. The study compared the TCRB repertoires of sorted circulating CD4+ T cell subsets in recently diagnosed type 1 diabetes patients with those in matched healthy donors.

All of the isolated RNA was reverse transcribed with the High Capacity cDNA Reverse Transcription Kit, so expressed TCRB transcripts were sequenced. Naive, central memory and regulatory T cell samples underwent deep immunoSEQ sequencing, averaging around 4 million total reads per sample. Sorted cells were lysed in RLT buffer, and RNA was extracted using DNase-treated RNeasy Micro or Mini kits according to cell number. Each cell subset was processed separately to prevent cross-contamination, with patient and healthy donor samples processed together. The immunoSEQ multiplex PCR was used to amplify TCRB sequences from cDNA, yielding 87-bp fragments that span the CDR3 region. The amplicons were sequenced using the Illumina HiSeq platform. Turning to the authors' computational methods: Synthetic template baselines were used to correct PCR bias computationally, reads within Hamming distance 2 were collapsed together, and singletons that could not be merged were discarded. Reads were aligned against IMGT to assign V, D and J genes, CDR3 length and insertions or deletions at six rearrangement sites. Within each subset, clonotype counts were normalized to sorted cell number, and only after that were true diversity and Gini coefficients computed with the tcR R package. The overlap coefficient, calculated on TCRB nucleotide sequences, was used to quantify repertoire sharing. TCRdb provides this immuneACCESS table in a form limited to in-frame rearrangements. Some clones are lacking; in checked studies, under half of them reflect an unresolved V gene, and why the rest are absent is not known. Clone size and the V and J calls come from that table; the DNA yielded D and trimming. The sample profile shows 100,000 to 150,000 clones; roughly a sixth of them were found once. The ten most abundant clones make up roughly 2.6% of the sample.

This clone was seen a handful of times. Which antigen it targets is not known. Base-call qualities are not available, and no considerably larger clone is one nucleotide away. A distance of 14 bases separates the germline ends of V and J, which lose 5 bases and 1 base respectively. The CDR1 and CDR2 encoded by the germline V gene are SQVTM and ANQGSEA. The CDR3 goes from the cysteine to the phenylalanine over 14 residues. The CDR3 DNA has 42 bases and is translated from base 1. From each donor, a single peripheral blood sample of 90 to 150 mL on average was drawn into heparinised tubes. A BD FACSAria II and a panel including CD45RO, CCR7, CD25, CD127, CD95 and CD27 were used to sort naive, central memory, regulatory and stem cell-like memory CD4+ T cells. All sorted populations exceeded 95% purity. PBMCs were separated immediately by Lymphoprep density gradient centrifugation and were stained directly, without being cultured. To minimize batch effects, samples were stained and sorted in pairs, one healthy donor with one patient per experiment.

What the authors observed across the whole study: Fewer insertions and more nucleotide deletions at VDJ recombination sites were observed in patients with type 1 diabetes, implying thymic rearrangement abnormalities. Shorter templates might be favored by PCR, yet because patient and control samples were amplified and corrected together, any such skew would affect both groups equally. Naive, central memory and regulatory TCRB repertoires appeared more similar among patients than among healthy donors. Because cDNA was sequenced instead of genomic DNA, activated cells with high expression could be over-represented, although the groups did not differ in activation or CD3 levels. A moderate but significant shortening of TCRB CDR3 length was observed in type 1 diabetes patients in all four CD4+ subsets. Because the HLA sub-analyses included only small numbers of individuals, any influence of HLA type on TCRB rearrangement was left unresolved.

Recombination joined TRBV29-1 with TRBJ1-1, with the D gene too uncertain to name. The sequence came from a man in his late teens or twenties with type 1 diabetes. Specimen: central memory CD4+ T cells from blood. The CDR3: CSVSGGSTNTEAFF. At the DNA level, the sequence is TGCAGCGTTTCGGGAGGTAGTACGAACACTGAAGCTTTCTTT.